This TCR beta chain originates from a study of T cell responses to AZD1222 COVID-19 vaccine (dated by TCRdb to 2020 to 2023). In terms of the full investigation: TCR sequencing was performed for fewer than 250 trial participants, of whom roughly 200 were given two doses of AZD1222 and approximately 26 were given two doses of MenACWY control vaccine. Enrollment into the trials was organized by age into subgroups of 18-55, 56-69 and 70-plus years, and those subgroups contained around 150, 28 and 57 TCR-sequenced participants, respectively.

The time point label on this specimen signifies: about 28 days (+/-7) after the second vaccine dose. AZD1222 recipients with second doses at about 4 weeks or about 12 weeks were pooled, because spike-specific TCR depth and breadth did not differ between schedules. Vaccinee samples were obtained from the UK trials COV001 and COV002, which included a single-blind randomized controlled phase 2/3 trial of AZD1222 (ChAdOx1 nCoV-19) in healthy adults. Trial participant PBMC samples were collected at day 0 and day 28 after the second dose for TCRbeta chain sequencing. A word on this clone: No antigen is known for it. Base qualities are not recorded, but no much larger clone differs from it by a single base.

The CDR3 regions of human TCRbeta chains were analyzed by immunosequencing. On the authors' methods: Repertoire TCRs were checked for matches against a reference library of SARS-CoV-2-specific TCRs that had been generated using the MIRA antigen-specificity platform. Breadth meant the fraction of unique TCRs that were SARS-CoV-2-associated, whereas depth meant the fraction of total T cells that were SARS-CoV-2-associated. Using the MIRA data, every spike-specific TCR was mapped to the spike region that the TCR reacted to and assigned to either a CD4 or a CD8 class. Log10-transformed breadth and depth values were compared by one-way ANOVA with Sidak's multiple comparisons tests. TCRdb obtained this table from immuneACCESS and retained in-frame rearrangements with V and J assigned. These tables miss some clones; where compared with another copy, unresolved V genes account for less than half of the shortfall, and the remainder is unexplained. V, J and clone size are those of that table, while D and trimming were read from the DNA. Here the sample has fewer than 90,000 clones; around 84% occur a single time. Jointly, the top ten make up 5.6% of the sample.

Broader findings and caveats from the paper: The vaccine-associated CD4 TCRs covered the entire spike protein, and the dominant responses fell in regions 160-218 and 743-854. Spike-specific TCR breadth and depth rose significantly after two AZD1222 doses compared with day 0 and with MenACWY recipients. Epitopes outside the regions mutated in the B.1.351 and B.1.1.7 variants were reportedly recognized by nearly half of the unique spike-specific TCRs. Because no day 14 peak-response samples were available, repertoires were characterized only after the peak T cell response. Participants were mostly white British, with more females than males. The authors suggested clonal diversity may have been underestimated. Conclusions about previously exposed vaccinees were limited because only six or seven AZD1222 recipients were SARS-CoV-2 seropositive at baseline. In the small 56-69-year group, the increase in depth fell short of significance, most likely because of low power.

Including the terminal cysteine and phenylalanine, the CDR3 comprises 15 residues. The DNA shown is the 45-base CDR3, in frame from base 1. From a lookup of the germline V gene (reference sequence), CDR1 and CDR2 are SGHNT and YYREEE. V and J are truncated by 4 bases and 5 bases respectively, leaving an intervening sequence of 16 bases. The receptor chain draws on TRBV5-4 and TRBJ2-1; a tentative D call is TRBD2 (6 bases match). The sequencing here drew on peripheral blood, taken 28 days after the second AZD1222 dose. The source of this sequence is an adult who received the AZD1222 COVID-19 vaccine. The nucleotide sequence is TGTGCCAGCAGCCTGGGACTCGCGGTGGACAATGAGCAGTTCTTC. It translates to CASSLGLAVDNEQFF.